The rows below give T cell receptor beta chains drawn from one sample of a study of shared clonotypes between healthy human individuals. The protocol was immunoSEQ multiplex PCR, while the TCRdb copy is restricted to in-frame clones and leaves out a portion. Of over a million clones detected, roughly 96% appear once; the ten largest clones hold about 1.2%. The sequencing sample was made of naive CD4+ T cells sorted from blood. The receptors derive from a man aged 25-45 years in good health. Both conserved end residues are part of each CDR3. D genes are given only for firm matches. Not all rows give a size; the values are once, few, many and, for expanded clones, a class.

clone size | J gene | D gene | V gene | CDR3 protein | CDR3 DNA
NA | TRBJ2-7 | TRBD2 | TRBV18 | CASSSVAGGTYEQYF | TGTGCCAGCTCAAGTGTAGCGGGAGGTACCTACGAGCAGTACTTC
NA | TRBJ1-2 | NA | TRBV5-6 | CASSLAAGLDLEGYTF | TGTGCCAGCAGCTTGGCGGCAGGGTTGGATCTTGAAGGCTACACCTTC
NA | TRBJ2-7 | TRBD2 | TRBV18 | CASSPGLNYEQYF | TGTGCCAGCTCACCGGGACTAAACTACGAGCAGTACTTC
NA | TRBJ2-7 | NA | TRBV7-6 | CASSLGGGVSSDEQYF | TGTGCCAGCAGCTTAGGGGGCGGGGTTTCTTCTGACGAGCAGTACTTC
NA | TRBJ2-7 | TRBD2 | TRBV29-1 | CSVFVREGHAGKQYF | TGCAGCGTTTTCGTCCGGGAGGGCCACGCTGGGAAGCAGTACTTC
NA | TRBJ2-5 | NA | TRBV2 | CAGDVAQETQYF | TGTGCCGGCGATGTAGCCCAAGAGACCCAGTACTTC
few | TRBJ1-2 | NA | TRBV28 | CASSPAPPGPRFGYTF | TGTGCCAGCAGTCCCGCGCCCCCAGGCCCGAGGTTTGGCTACACCTTC
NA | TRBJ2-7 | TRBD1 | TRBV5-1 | CASSLGGTGSHEQYF | TGCGCCAGCAGCTTGGGCGGGACAGGTAGTCACGAGCAGTACTTC
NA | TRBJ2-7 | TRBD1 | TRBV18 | CASSPGQGKSYEQYF | TGTGCCAGCTCACCGGGACAGGGAAAATCCTACGAGCAGTACTTC
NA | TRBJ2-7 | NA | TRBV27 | CASSLQMTYEQYF | TGTGCCAGCAGTTTACAGATGACCTACGAGCAGTACTTC
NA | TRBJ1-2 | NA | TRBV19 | CASSPGVGNGYTF | TGTGCCAGTAGCCCCGGGGTGGGGAATGGCTACACCTTC
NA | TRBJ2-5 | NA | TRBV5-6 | CASSLYNREETQYF | TGTGCCAGCAGCTTGTATAACCGGGAGGAGACCCAGTACTTC
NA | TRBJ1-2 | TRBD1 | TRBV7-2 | CASSTRQGANYGYTF | TGTGCCAGCAGCACCAGACAGGGAGCTAACTATGGCTACACCTTC
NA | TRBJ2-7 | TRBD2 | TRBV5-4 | CASSLLSGGPYEQYF | TGTGCCAGCAGCTTGTTATCGGGAGGACCCTACGAGCAGTACTTC
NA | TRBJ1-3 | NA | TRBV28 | CASSLPGASGNTIYF | TGTGCCAGCAGTTTGCCAGGCGCCTCTGGAAACACCATATATTTT
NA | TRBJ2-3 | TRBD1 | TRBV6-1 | CASTQDRVDTDTQYF | TGTGCCAGCACCCAAGACAGGGTTGACACAGATACGCAGTATTTT
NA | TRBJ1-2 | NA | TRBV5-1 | CASSSGGIANYGYTF | TGCGCCAGCAGCAGCGGGGGGATAGCTAACTATGGCTACACCTTC
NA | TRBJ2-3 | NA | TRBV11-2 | CASSFDRSDTQYF | TGTGCCAGCAGCTTTGACAGATCCGACACGCAGTATTTT
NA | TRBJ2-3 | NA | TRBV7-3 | CASSLIGADTQYF | TGTGCCAGCAGCTTAATCGGGGCGGATACGCAGTATTTT
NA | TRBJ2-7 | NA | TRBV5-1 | CASSLSGSSYEQYF | TGCGCCAGCAGCTTATCCGGGAGCTCGTACGAGCAGTACTTC
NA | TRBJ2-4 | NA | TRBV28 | CASTLGIAKNIQYF | TGTGCCAGCACATTGGGGATAGCCAAAAACATTCAGTACTTC
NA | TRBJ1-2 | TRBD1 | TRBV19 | CASSITSQGAYGYTF | TGTGCCAGTAGTATAACATCACAGGGGGCCTATGGCTACACCTTC
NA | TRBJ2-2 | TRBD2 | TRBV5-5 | CASSLRLAGVPGELFF | TGTGCCAGCAGCCTGCGCCTAGCGGGAGTACCAGGGGAGCTGTTTTTT
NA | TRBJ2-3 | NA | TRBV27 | CASSYALGTGATDTQYF | TGTGCCAGCAGTTACGCCTTAGGAACGGGGGCCACAGATACGCAGTATTTT
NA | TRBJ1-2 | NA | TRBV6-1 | CAYKDLADGYTF | TGTGCCTACAAGGATTTGGCCGATGGCTACACCTTC
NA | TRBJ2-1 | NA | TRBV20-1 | CSARLPNEQFF | TGCAGTGCTAGACTCCCCAATGAGCAGTTCTTC
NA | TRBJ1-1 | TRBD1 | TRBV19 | CASSGRTGGTEAFF | TGTGCCAGTAGTGGACGGACAGGCGGAACTGAAGCTTTCTTT
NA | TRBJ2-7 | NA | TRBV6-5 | CASSYSVGHYEQYF | TGTGCCAGCAGTTACTCTGTTGGACACTACGAGCAGTACTTC
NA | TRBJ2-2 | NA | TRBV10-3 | CAIGRLNTGELFF | TGTGCCATCGGGAGGTTGAACACCGGGGAGCTGTTTTTT
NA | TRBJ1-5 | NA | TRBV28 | CASSLLFQPQHF | TGTGCCAGCAGTTTACTATTTCAGCCCCAGCATTTT
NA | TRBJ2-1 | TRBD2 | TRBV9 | CASSEGPGLGLAGVWGSYNEQFF | TGTGCCAGCAGCGAGGGTCCTGGTCTGGGACTAGCGGGAGTGTGGGGCTCCTACAATGAGCAGTTCTTC
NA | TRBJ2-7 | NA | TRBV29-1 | CSAKQGPYEQYF | TGCAGCGCTAAACAGGGCCCCTACGAGCAGTACTTC
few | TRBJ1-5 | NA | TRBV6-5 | CASSYSIDQPQHF | TGTGCCAGCAGTTACTCGATCGATCAGCCCCAGCATTTT
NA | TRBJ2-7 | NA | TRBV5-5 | CASSLQVGDGAYEQYF | TGTGCCAGCAGCTTGCAAGTAGGGGATGGTGCGTACGAGCAGTACTTC
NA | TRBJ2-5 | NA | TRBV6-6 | CASSYSEEWGGTQYF | TGTGCCAGCAGTTACTCGGAGGAGTGGGGTGGGACCCAGTACTTC
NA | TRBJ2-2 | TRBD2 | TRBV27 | CASSLASGVRGGELFF | TGTGCCAGCAGTTTGGCTAGCGGGGTCAGGGGCGGGGAGCTGTTTTTT
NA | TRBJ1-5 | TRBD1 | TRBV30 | CAWSVGTGGNQPQHF | TGTGCCTGGAGTGTGGGGACAGGGGGCAATCAGCCCCAGCATTTT
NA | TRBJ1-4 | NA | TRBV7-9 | CASSSTGLNEKLFF | TGTGCCAGCAGCTCGACAGGTTTGAATGAAAAACTGTTTTTT
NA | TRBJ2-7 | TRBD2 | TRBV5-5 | CASSLTSGSPDSYEQYF | TGTGCCAGCAGCTTAACTAGCGGGAGCCCAGATTCCTACGAGCAGTACTTC
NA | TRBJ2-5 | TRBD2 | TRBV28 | CASSLREGETQYF | TGTGCCAGCAGTCTTAGGGAGGGGGAGACCCAGTACTTC
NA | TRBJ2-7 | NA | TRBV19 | CATVAAPGRGEQYF | TGTGCCACAGTTGCGGCCCCTGGTCGAGGTGAGCAGTACTTC
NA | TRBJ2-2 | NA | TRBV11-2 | CASSLWGTLQGELFF | TGTGCCAGCAGCTTATGGGGGACTTTACAAGGGGAGCTGTTTTTT
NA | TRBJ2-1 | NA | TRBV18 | CASSLLELDPAAYNEQFF | TGTGCCAGCTCCCTACTCGAACTAGACCCCGCGGCATACAATGAGCAGTTCTTC
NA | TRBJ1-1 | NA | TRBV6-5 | CASSYSRWNTEAFF | TGTGCCAGCAGTTACTCGAGGTGGAACACTGAAGCTTTCTTT
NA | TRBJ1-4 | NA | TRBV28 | CASRPPGEKLFF | TGTGCCAGCAGGCCCCCGGGGGAAAAACTGTTTTTT